These 27 T cell receptor beta chains share one sample of origin, sequenced in a study of stem cell transplantation in POMP-related autoinflammatory disease. This table comes from immunoSEQ multiplex PCR, and its TCRdb copy is limited to in-frame clones, with some not included. The sample has over 60,000 clones, roughly 93% seen once. The sample consisted of CD4+ T cells from PBMCs, taken after stem cell transplantation. The receptors derive from a human patient with POMP-related autoinflammation and immune dysregulation (PRAID). A subset of T cells may come from the graft donor.

The chain recombines TRBV27 with TRBJ1-1; 7 positions match TRBD1. The V gene end was trimmed by 7 bases and the J gene end by 3 bases; junction bases not matched to a gene: 11. The CDR3 sequence is 15 residues long. The V gene's germline CDR1 is MNHEY and CDR2 SMNVEV (reference sequence). CDR3 sequence reads: CASKSFRDSHTEAFF. The DNA for the CDR3 is TGTGCCAGCAAGAGTTTCCGGGACAGTCACACTGAAGCTTTCTTT.

The chain carries TRBV5-1 and TRBJ2-1; 14 bases line up with TRBD2. The trim removed 6 bases at V and 2 bases at J, leaving 4 bases unmatched. Germline CDR1 is SGHRS and CDR2 is YFSETQ. CDR3 length: 16 residues. The CDR3 here is CASTGTSGGPYNEQFF. The CDR3 DNA sequence: TGCGCCAGCACTGGGACTAGCGGGGGTCCCTACAATGAGCAGTTCTTC.

The chain employs TRBV2 and TRBJ2-1; TRBD2 might be the D (6 bases). CDR1 is SNHLY, CDR2 FYNNEI, per germline. This CDR3 has 12 residues. V was trimmed by 6 bases and J by 7 bases, leaving 10 bases between them. CDR3 coding DNA: TGTGCCAGCAGGCTTAGCGGAAATGAGCAGTTCTTC. Its translation is CASRLSGNEQFF. Full variable domain (outside the CDR3, taken from reference TRBV2 and TRBJ2-1): EPEVTQTPSHQVTQMGQEVILRCVPISNHLYFYWYRQILGQKVEFLVSFYNNEISEKSEIFDDQFSVERPDGSNFTLKIRSTKLEDSAMYFCASRLSGNEQFFGPGTRLTVL.

The rearrangement links TRBV5-1 to TRBJ1-1; 9 bases match TRBD1. The CDR3 is made up of 16 amino acids. V shed 6 bases, J shed 0 bases, and the junction held 9 bases outside the gene matches. Germline CDR1 SGHRS, CDR2 YFSETQ. CDR3 nucleotide sequence: TGCGCCAGCAAAACCGGGACAGGGCTCTTGAACACTGAAGCTTTCTTT. Residues: CASKTGTGLLNTEAFF.

V and J are TRBV28 and TRBJ1-1; D is possibly TRBD1 (5 bases). Germline values: CDR1 MDHEN, CDR2 SYDVKM. This CDR3 is 13 amino acids long. Trimming took off 4 bases at V and 11 bases at J, with 17 bases between the two ends. The CDR3 reads CASSSVLREAAFF. In nucleotides, the CDR3 is TGTGCCAGCAGTTCCGTACTCAGGGAGGCCGCTTTCTTT.

V usage is TRBV5-1 and J usage is TRBJ2-7, with D possibly matching TRBD2 (5 bases). V dropped 1 base and J dropped 1 base, with 9 bases sitting between them. The CDR3 length is 14 residues. Germline CDR1 reads SGHRS; CDR2 reads YFSETQ. Here the CDR3 reads CASSLSPGSYEQYF. In DNA form, the CDR3 reads TGCGCCAGCAGCTTGAGTCCGGGGTCCTACGAGCAGTACTTC.

This chain connects TRBV6-5 to TRBJ1-5; no firm D call. Germline values: CDR1 MNHEY, CDR2 SVGAGI. This CDR3 is built from 14 residues. With 6 bases removed from V and 5 bases from J, the gap between germline ends came to 14 bases. The CDR3: CASSPAGGHQPQHF. The CDR3 DNA reads TGTGCCAGCAGCCCCGCGGGAGGGCATCAGCCCCAGCATTTT.

This clone showed up just once. CDR3: CASSPLRQGSTGNTIYF. CDR3 coding DNA: TGTGCCAGCTCACCGCTGCGACAGGGATCCACTGGAAACACCATATATTTT. The chain is built from TRBV18 and TRBJ1-3, with 7 bases aligning to TRBD1. Germline CDR1 reads KGHSH; CDR2 reads LQKENI. CDR3 length: 17 residues. Losses at the gene ends were 3 bases for V and 2 bases for J; bases not matched to a gene: 10. Full variable domain (missing parts from reference TRBV18 and TRBJ1-3): NAGVMQNPRHLVRRRGQEARLRCSPMKGHSHVYWYRQLPEEGLKFMVYLQKENIIDESGMPKERFSAEFPKEGPSILRIQQVVRGDSAAYFCASSPLRQGSTGNTIYFGEGSWLTVV.

The chain recombines TRBV2 with TRBJ1-2; 8 bases are a match to TRBD1. Trimming took 2 bases from V and 4 from J; bases not matched to a gene: 6. This CDR3 comprises 15 residues. Germline-derived CDR1 and CDR2 are SNHLY and FYNNEI. CDR3 loop: CASSEQGQALYGYTF. CDR3 sequence (DNA): TGTGCCAGCAGTGAACAGGGACAGGCGCTCTATGGCTACACCTTC.

The chain joins TRBV14 to TRBJ1-1; TRBD1 aligns across 7 bases. The germline V gene encodes CDR1 SGHDN and CDR2 FVKESK. V dropped 2 bases and J dropped 0; count of bases not matched to a gene: 18. The CDR3 runs to 20 residues. CDR3 region: CASSQPGRQGGLPLNTEAFF. CDR3 coding DNA: TGTGCCAGCAGCCAACCCGGGCGACAGGGCGGCCTTCCCCTGAACACTGAAGCTTTCTTT.

The chain has TRBV28 and TRBJ2-3, with D perhaps matching TRBD2 (6 bases). The germline V gene encodes CDR1 MDHEN and CDR2 SYDVKM. V was clipped by 7 bases and J by 1 base, with 12 bases between them. This CDR3 comprises 14 residues. The CDR3 loop is CASKGRRGTDTQYF. The CDR3 DNA reads as TGTGCCAGCAAAGGTCGGAGGGGCACAGATACGCAGTATTTT.

The chain couples TRBV25-1 to TRBJ1-1; 9 bases map to TRBD1. The length of the CDR3 is 15 residues. Germline values: CDR1 MGHDK, CDR2 SYGVNS. Trimming at V came to 3 bases and at J to 6 bases, leaving 8 bases not matched to a gene. This CDR3 is CASSDAGQGLAEAFF. CDR3 nucleotide sequence: TGTGCCAGCAGTGATGCGGGACAGGGACTAGCTGAAGCTTTCTTT.

The J gene is TRBJ2-3, the V gene TRBV9; 12 bases agree with TRBD2. Germline V lookup: CDR1 SGDLS, CDR2 YYNGEE. This CDR3 region has 16 residues. Trimming cost V 3 bases and J 2 bases; bases outside gene matches: 4. CDR3 coding DNA: TGTGCCAGCAGCGCGCTAGCGGGAGGGCACACAGATACGCAGTATTTT. This encodes CASSALAGGHTDTQYF.

The chain is built from TRBV7-2 and TRBJ1-2; possibly TRBD1 for D (5 bases). CDR3 size: 13 residues. Germline loops: CDR1 SGHTA, CDR2 FQGNSA. V was pared by 1 base and J by 8 bases, with 11 bases between. CDR3 sequence reads: CASSLEQVRGYTF. The CDR3 nucleotides are TGTGCCAGCAGCTTAGAACAGGTGCGGGGCTACACCTTC. Full variable domain (rest looked up from reference TRBV7-2 and TRBJ1-2): GAGVSQSPSNKVTEKGKDVELRCDPISGHTALYWYRQSLGQGLEFLIYFQGNSAPDKSGLPSDRFSAERTGGSVSTLTIQRTQQEDSAVYLCASSLEQVRGYTFGSGTRLTVV.

J is TRBJ1-2 and V is TRBV2; D not resolved. Deletions cut 6 bases from V and 1 base from J, with 9 bases between. The CDR3 runs 13 residues. CDR1 and CDR2 from the germline V gene are SNHLY and FYNNEI. CDR3 residues: CASREQINYGYTF. The CDR3 nucleotides read TGTGCCAGCAGGGAACAGATTAACTATGGCTACACCTTC.

This rearrangement joins TRBV19 to TRBJ1-2; D unclear. This CDR3 has 15 amino acids. Deletions cut 5 bases from V and 0 bases from J, with 13 bases between. Germline loops: CDR1 LNHDA, CDR2 SQIVND (reference sequence). The CDR3 DNA is TGTGCCAGTAGTTCTTGGGCATCGGCTAACTATGGCTACACCTTC. This translates into CASSSWASANYGYTF.

This clone was observed a single time. The V and J genes are TRBV28 and TRBJ2-7; 11 nucleotides line up with TRBD2. Germline V gene lookup returns CDR1 MDHEN and CDR2 SYDVKM. V was clipped by 4 bases and J by 3 bases; unmatched bases: 5. This CDR3 contains 15 residues. CDR3 DNA: TGTGCCAGCAGTTCCGTAGCGGGAGGGCGCTACGAGCAGTACTTC. This translates into CASSSVAGGRYEQYF.

The CDR3 sequence: CAISESPGKKSTDTQYF. The CDR3 bases are TGTGCCATCAGTGAGTCCCCAGGGAAAAAGAGCACAGATACGCAGTATTTT. The V and J genes are TRBV10-3 and TRBJ2-3; possibly TRBD1 for D (5 bases). CDR1 and CDR2 (germline): ENHRY, SYGVKD. The germline V and J ends were trimmed by 0 bases and 0 bases, with 13 bases remaining between them. The CDR3 length is 17 residues.

The chain links TRBV7-9 to TRBJ2-2, with TRBD1 matching 7 bases. CDR1 is SEHNR and CDR2 is FQNEAQ in the germline V gene (reference sequence). V dropped 10 bases and J dropped 2; count of bases not matched to a gene: 7. The CDR3 is 14 amino acids. The CDR3 DNA reads as TGTGCCAACCTCGGGACAGCAAACACCGGGGAGCTGTTTTTT. Its protein is CANLGTANTGELFF.

V gene TRBV5-4 combines with J gene TRBJ2-2, with 12 bases fitting TRBD2. The CDR3 sequence is 20 residues long. V lost 3 bases to trimming and J lost 4 bases; unmatched junction nucleotides: 16. Germline-derived CDR1 and CDR2 are SGHNT and YYREEE (reference sequence). Written as DNA, the CDR3 is TGTGCCAGCAGCTCCCGTGTTCCCGGACTAGCGGGGCCGGTCACCGGGGAGCTGTTTTTT. Its translation: CASSSRVPGLAGPVTGELFF. Variable domain in full (rest from reference TRBV5-4 and TRBJ2-2): ETGVTQSPTHLIKTRGQQVTLRCSSQSGHNTVSWYQQALGQGPQFIFQYYREEENGRGNFPPRFSGLQFPNYSSELNVNALELDDSALYLCASSSRVPGLAGPVTGELFFGEGSRLTVL.

The V call is TRBV6-5, the J call TRBJ2-5; D ambiguous. The CDR3 runs to 11 residues. The germline CDR1 and CDR2 sequences are MNHEY and SVGAGI. V was trimmed by 6 bases and J by 5 bases, leaving 7 bases between them. The CDR3 nucleotides read TGTGCCAGCAGCCCCGGTGAGACCCAGTACTTC. This encodes CASSPGETQYF.

The CDR3 loop is CASSRDGNQPQHF. The CDR3 coding sequence is TGTGCCAGCAGCCGGGACGGAAATCAGCCCCAGCATTTT. V and J are TRBV7-2 and TRBJ1-5; D is perhaps TRBD1 (5 bases). CDR1 and CDR2 from the germline V gene are SGHTA and FQGNSA. The CDR3 consists of 13 residues. V was pared by 5 bases and J by 4 bases, with 9 bases between.

CDR3 nucleotides: TGTGCCAGCAGGAATGTGGGCATGAACACTGAAGCTTTCTTT. The encoded protein is CASRNVGMNTEAFF. This chain joins TRBV6-5 and TRBJ1-1, with unresolved D. This CDR3 is built from 14 residues. Trimming left V 6 bases short and J 0 bases short, with 11 bases between. The germline V gene has CDR1 MNHEY and CDR2 SVGAGI.

The chain recombines TRBV6-5 with TRBJ2-5, with D possibly TRBD2 on 7 matching bases. There are 15 residues in the CDR3. V was cut by 0 bases and J by 5 bases, with 13 bases left in between. The V gene's germline CDR1 is MNHEY and CDR2 SVGAGI. CDR3 sequence (DNA): TGTGCCAGCAGTTACTCATCCGGGGGGCGGGAGACCCAGTACTTC. Translation: CASSYSSGGRETQYF.

V and J are TRBV2 and TRBJ2-2; 10 bases are a match to TRBD1. The CDR3 length is 15 residues. CDR1 is SNHLY, CDR2 FYNNEI, per germline. The V segment lost 7 bases and the J segment 5 bases; nucleotides outside the gene matches: 7. In nucleotides, the CDR3 is TGTGCCAGCACCCAGGACAGGGGGTATACCGGGGAGCTGTTTTTT. Amino acids: CASTQDRGYTGELFF.

V and J are TRBV10-1 and TRBJ1-2; a possible D gene is TRBD1 (5 bases). This CDR3 comprises 14 residues. Germline CDR1 and CDR2: WNHNN and SYGVQD (reference sequence). V lost 7 bases to trimming and J lost 0 bases, with 12 bases between them. Here the CDR3 reads CASNRTSANYGYTF. The CDR3 nucleotides are TGCGCCAGCAACAGGACTTCAGCTAACTATGGCTACACCTTC.

The chain combines TRBV28 with TRBJ2-1; 8 positions agree with TRBD1. Germline loops: CDR1 MDHEN, CDR2 SYDVKM. The CDR3 sequence is 15 residues long. J was trimmed by 4 bases and V by 6 bases; bases with no gene match: 8. In nucleotides, the CDR3 is TGTGCCAGCAGCTCCCGCAGGGGGCTTTACAATGAGCAGTTCTTC. As protein: CASSSRRGLYNEQFF.